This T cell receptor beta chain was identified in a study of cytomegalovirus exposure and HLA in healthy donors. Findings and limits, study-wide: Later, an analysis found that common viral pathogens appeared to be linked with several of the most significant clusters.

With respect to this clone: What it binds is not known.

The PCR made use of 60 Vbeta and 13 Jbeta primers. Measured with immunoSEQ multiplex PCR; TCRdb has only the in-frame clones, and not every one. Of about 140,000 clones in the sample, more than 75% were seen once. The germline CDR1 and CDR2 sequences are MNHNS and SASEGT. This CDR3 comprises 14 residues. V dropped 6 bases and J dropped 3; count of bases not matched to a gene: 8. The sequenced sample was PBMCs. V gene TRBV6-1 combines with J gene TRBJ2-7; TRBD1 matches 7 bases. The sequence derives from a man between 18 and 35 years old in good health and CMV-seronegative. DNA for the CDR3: TGTGCCAGCAGCAACAGGGGCCCTAGCTACGAGCAGTACTTC. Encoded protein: CASSNRGPSYEQYF.